Presented here are 18 T cell receptor beta chains from one specimen sequenced in a study of identical twins (dated by TCRdb to the mid-2010s). Library creation used 5' RACE. These reads were obtained on an Illumina HiSeq 2000. TCRdb trimmed public reads at Q25 via fastp, called clones via MiXCR and kept in-frame beta chains. Rows are combined by CDR3 protein, so each entry shows the most common genes and DNA. For this sample there are 200,000 to 300,000 distinct CDR3 sequences; 8% to 11% appear just once. In total, the top ten clones hold about 9.1% of the sample. Sample: memory T cells sorted from blood. Read against the paper, the sample's cell subset or site label means: CD45RO+ enriched T cells. The receptors here all came from a man between 50 and 59 years old in good health.

This clonotype occurred many times. This rearrangement joins TRBV19 to TRBJ2-2; D not resolved. Trimming removed 5 bases at V and 13 bases at J, with 11 bases between. CDR1 LNHDA and CDR2 SQIVND come from the germline V gene (reference sequence). The CDR3 covers 11 residues. The CDR3 here is CASSSALALFF. In DNA form, the CDR3 reads TGTGCCAGTAGTTCTGCCCTGGCGCTGTTTTTT.

This clonotype has just a few counts. The gene calls are TRBV6-2 or TRBV6-3 and TRBJ1-1; D is ambiguous. The ends were cut back, 7 bases at V and 3 bases at J, with 15 bases in the middle. Germline assignment: CDR1 MNHEY and CDR2 SVGEGT. The CDR3 has 14 residues. The CDR3 region has the DNA TGTGCCAGCAAGGTGAGTCACTGGGACACTGAAGCTTTCTTT. This translates into CASKVSHWDTEAFF.

This clonotype came up many times. The chain couples TRBV3-1 to TRBJ2-7; TRBD1 aligns across 8 bases. V lost 6 bases, J lost 4 bases, and 5 bases stayed unmatched. This CDR3 has 13 residues. Germline V gives CDR1 LGHDT, CDR2 YNNKEL (reference sequence). DNA of the CDR3: TGTGCCAGCAGTCGGACAGGGTCGTACGAGCAGTACTTC. It specifies CASSRTGSYEQYF.

The chain combines TRBV10-3 with TRBJ2-1; the match to TRBD2 covers 12 bases. V lost 5 bases and J lost 8; bases outside the gene matches: 7. This CDR3 spans 15 amino acids. Germline CDR1 ENHRY, CDR2 SYGVKD. The CDR3 here is CAISTTSGSIYEQFF. CDR3 bases: TGTGCCATCAGTACGACTAGCGGGAGTATCTATGAGCAGTTCTTC.

A few counts support this clonotype. V gene TRBV6-2 or TRBV6-3 combines with J gene TRBJ2-3, with 13 positions matching TRBD2. Per the germline V gene, CDR1 is MNHEY and CDR2 is SVGEGT. CDR3 length equals 16 residues. V shed 2 bases and J 4 bases; nucleotides not matched to a gene: 3. In nucleotides, the CDR3 is TGTGCCAGCAGTTACGGGGGACTAGCGGGGTCAGATACGCAGTATTTT. Residues: CASSYGGLAGSDTQYF.

V and J are TRBV20-1 and TRBJ1-2; D gene uncertain. Germline V gene sequence: CDR1 DFQATT, CDR2 SNEGSKA (reference sequence). CDR3 size: 13 residues. Deletions cut 0 bases from V and 7 bases from J, with 12 bases between. CDR3 in DNA: TGCAGTGCTAGAGATACAAGGGAGTCTGGCTACACCTTC. Protein product: CSARDTRESGYTF.

V is TRBV28 and J is TRBJ1-5; TRBD1 is a possible D gene (5 bases). CDR1 MDHEN and CDR2 SYDVKM come from the germline V gene. V was pared by 5 bases and J by 2 bases, with 16 bases between. CDR3 length: 16 residues. CDR3 amino acids: CASSTPRAKGNQPQHF. CDR3 sequence (DNA): TGTGCCAGCAGTACCCCCAGGGCCAAGGGCAATCAGCCCCAGCATTTT.

There are many counts of this clonotype. This chain connects TRBV24-1 to TRBJ1-2; 8 bases are shared with TRBD1. The CDR3 extends over 19 amino acids. V was clipped by 2 bases and J by 3 bases; unmatched bases: 16. Germline values: CDR1 KGHDR, CDR2 SFDVKD. In DNA, the CDR3 is TGTGCCACCAGTGATTCTTACGGCGGGACAGGAGATCTCTACTATGGCTACACCTTC. This codes for CATSDSYGGTGDLYYGYTF.

This clonotype was observed a few times. V is TRBV29-1 and J is TRBJ1-1; unclear D gene. Trimming removed 5 bases at V and 7 bases at J, with 8 bases between. Per the germline V gene, CDR1 is SQVTM and CDR2 is ANQGSEA. This CDR3 comprises 10 residues. CDR3 nucleotide sequence: TGCAGCGTTTTCTGGGTTGAAGCTTTCTTT. Its translation is CSVFWVEAFF.

The CDR3: CASSVGVGFSNQPQHF. The CDR3 DNA sequence: TGTGCCAGCAGCGTAGGTGTAGGCTTTAGCAATCAGCCCCAGCATTTT. J is TRBJ1-5 and V is TRBV9, with D uncertain. This CDR3 is 16 amino acids long. Trimming removed 0 bases from V and 0 bases from J, with 10 bases in between. CDR1 and CDR2 from the germline V gene are SGDLS and YYNGEE.

On this clonotype: A single base separates this from a much larger clone, so it may be a read error. The chain employs TRBV20-1 and TRBJ2-7; a weak D match, TRBD1 (6 bases). Germline V CDR1 and CDR2: DFQATT, SNEGSKA (reference sequence). CDR3 size: 15 residues. CDR3 sequence: CSASPGHLTSDEQYF. CDR3 DNA: TGCAGTGCTTCCCCGGGACACCTAACCTCCGACGAGCAGTACTTC.

There are a few counts of this clonotype. This chain uses TRBV19 with TRBJ2-7, with D hard to call. The V gene's germline CDR1 is LNHDA and CDR2 SQIVND (reference sequence). Trimming stripped 3 bases from V and 0 bases from J, with 6 bases between. The CDR3 covers 13 residues. The CDR3 DNA reads TGTGCCAGTAGTATCTCTCCCTCCTACGAGCAGTACTTC. It encodes CASSISPSYEQYF.

This clonotype was seen many times. The genes are TRBV6-6 and TRBJ2-2; 7 nucleotides agree with TRBD2. From germline, CDR1 is MNHNY and CDR2 SVGAGI (reference sequence). V dropped 7 bases and J dropped 13; count of bases not matched to a gene: 12. This CDR3 is 13 amino acids long. CDR3 in amino acids: CASTKDSWEGLFF. The CDR3 nucleotides are TGTGCCAGCACCAAAGACAGTTGGGAGGGGCTGTTTTTT.

In this sample, this clonotype turned up many times. The V call is TRBV12-3 or TRBV12-4, the J call TRBJ2-2; D not resolved. The V gene lost 3 bases and the J gene lost 5 bases, with 22 bases spanning the gap. CDR3 length: 18 amino acids. CDR3 bases: TGTGCCAGCAGTTTTGGGCAGTACGGTTCCAGTTTTACCGGGGAGCTGTTTTTT. It specifies CASSFGQYGSSFTGELFF.

This chain links TRBV5-1 with TRBJ1-6; 7 bases are shared with TRBD1. The CDR3 totals 17 residues. J lost 2 bases, V lost 4 bases, and 9 bases had no gene match. The germline gives CDR1 SGHRS, CDR2 YFSETQ. As DNA, the CDR3 is TGCGCCAGCAGCCCTTTGACAGGGCGTACCTATAATTCACCCCTCCACTTT. It yields the protein CASSPLTGRTYNSPLHF.

The CDR3 nucleotides are TGTGCCAGCTCCCAACAGGCGACAGAGACCCAGTACTTC. It encodes CASSQQATETQYF. The J gene is TRBJ2-5, the V gene TRBV18; TRBD1 might be the D (5 bases). With 6 bases removed from V and 4 bases from J, the gap between germline ends came to 12 bases. The germline CDR1 and CDR2 sequences are KGHSH and LQKENI. This CDR3 region has 13 residues.

The V gene is TRBV5-5, the J gene TRBJ2-3; possible D gene TRBD2, 5 bases. CDR3 length: 15 residues. Between the trimmed V and J ends, which lost 0 bases and 0 bases, there was a span of 8 bases. Germline V gene sequence: CDR1 SGHKS, CDR2 YYEKEE (reference sequence). As DNA, the CDR3 is TGTGCCAGCAGCTTGGATCGCGGGAGCACAGATACGCAGTATTTT. Translated: CASSLDRGSTDTQYF.

This clonotype has just a few counts. The chain uses TRBV4-3 and TRBJ2-1, with TRBD2 matching over 9 bases. J gave up 0 bases and V 2 bases, and 8 bases lay outside the gene matches. CDR3 length: 18 amino acids. Per germline, CDR1 LGHNA and CDR2 YSLEER. CDR3: CASSQIWLAGTSYNEQFF. The CDR3 region has the DNA TGCGCCAGCAGCCAAATCTGGCTAGCGGGGACCTCCTACAATGAGCAGTTCTTC.